The source of this T cell receptor (beta chain) is a study of OX40 agonist ivuxolimab in advanced cancers. Study-level information: Dose-escalation cases comprised hepatocellular carcinoma, melanoma, renal cell or head and neck cancer.

The CDR3 is 16 residues long. Germline CDR1 is SGHNT and CDR2 is YYREEE (reference sequence). Trimming cost V 0 bases and J 1 base; bases outside gene matches: 6. Clones were sequenced by immunoSEQ multiplex PCR, and TCRdb holds only the in-frame ones, with some missing. The sample contains about 34,000 clones, roughly 80% of which appear only once. The sequence was collected from an adult with an advanced solid tumor such as melanoma, head and neck, liver or kidney cancer. V gene TRBV5-4 combines with J gene TRBJ1-1; 7 bases line up with TRBD1. Source: CD4+ or CD8+ T cells sorted from blood, taken in a trial of the OX40 agonist ivuxolimab. This CDR3 is CASSLGLTGANTEAFF. The CDR3 bases are TGTGCCAGCAGCTTGGGACTAACAGGGGCGAACACTGAAGCTTTCTTT.